The rows below give T cell receptor beta chains drawn from one sample of a study of blood T cell repertoires in COVID-19. Some clones are missing from TCRdb's copy, which holds only in-frame ones; the method was immunoSEQ multiplex PCR. The sample lists some 200,000 clones, 86% occurring once. Input material: PBMCs or T cells enriched from blood (not recorded which). The receptors originated from a woman aged 45-59 years in a cohort exposed to, infected with or recovered from COVID-19 (not recorded which). Each CDR3 is given with its conserved first and last residue. D genes are given only for firm matches. Only some rows state a clone size, as once, few, many or a class for expanded clones.

j_call: TRBJ1-2
clone_size: once
d_call: .
v_call: TRBV5-6
cdr3_nt: TGTGCCAGCAGCTTGGGGACAAACTACTATGGCTACACCTTC
cdr3_aa: CASSLGTNYYGYTF

j_call: TRBJ2-2
clone_size: .
d_call: TRBD1
v_call: TRBV18
cdr3_nt: TGTGCCAGCTCCCGACAGGGGCCCACACTCGGGGAGCTGTTTTTT
cdr3_aa: CASSRQGPTLGELFF

j_call: TRBJ1-6
clone_size: .
d_call: .
v_call: TRBV4-1
cdr3_nt: TGCGCCAGCAGCCAAGACGGCAGGGAGGGTTCACCCCTCCACTTT
cdr3_aa: CASSQDGREGSPLHF

j_call: TRBJ2-5
clone_size: .
d_call: .
v_call: TRBV11-2
cdr3_nt: TGTGCCAGCAGCTCAGGGGTGGTAGAGACCCAGTACTTC
cdr3_aa: CASSSGVVETQYF

j_call: TRBJ1-6
clone_size: .
d_call: TRBD1
v_call: TRBV9
cdr3_nt: TGTGCCAGCAGCGTAGGGACAGGGGATTCACCCCTCCACTTT
cdr3_aa: CASSVGTGDSPLHF

j_call: TRBJ1-2
clone_size: .
d_call: .
v_call: TRBV19
cdr3_nt: TGTGCCAGTAGCCGCCGGGGGACTACTATTTTGAACTATGGCTACACCTTC
cdr3_aa: CASSRRGTTILNYGYTF

j_call: TRBJ1-3
clone_size: few
d_call: .
v_call: TRBV6-2/TRBV6-3
cdr3_nt: TGTGCCAGCAGTTCGTCGACTACTCTATACATCTCTGGAAACACCATATATTTT
cdr3_aa: CASSSSTTLYISGNTIYF

j_call: TRBJ2-1
clone_size: .
d_call: TRBD2
v_call: TRBV7-3
cdr3_nt: TGTGCCAGCGCAGCGGGGGCCAACAATGAGCAGTTCTTC
cdr3_aa: CASAAGANNEQFF

j_call: TRBJ1-2
clone_size: .
d_call: TRBD1
v_call: TRBV4-3
cdr3_nt: TGCGCCAGCAGCCAAACAGGGGGCGGTGGCTATGGCTACACCTTC
cdr3_aa: CASSQTGGGGYGYTF

j_call: TRBJ1-4
clone_size: .
d_call: TRBD1
v_call: TRBV30
cdr3_nt: TGTGCCTGGAGTTCCGGGACAGGGAATGAAAAACTGTTTTTT
cdr3_aa: CAWSSGTGNEKLFF

j_call: TRBJ2-3
clone_size: once
d_call: .
v_call: TRBV5-1
cdr3_nt: TGCGCCAGCAGCTTGGGGGGGCGCACAGATACGCAGTATTTT
cdr3_aa: CASSLGGRTDTQYF

j_call: TRBJ2-5
clone_size: .
d_call: .
v_call: TRBV6-5
cdr3_nt: TGTGCCAGCAGTTACTCGAGAGGTGGTGAGACCCAGTACTTC
cdr3_aa: CASSYSRGGETQYF

j_call: TRBJ1-2
clone_size: .
d_call: .
v_call: TRBV4-1
cdr3_nt: TGCGCCAGCAGCCAGAGCACAGGGTCGCATGGCTACACCTTC
cdr3_aa: CASSQSTGSHGYTF

j_call: TRBJ1-1
clone_size: .
d_call: .
v_call: TRBV28
cdr3_nt: TGTGCCAGCAGAAAAAGCGCAGGGGTTTGGACTGAAGCTTTCTTT
cdr3_aa: CASRKSAGVWTEAFF

j_call: TRBJ2-3
clone_size: few
d_call: TRBD2
v_call: TRBV5-6
cdr3_nt: TGTGCCAGCAGCTTGCTTAGCGGGGGTACAGATACGCAGTATTTT
cdr3_aa: CASSLLSGGTDTQYF

j_call: TRBJ1-2
clone_size: .
d_call: .
v_call: TRBV7-3
cdr3_nt: TGTGCCAGCAGCCCCCCCGGGGGGCGGATCTATGGCTACACCTTC
cdr3_aa: CASSPPGGRIYGYTF

j_call: TRBJ1-5
clone_size: once
d_call: TRBD1
v_call: TRBV5-6
cdr3_nt: TGTGCCAGCACCAAGGGACAGAGCAATCAGCCCCAGCATTTT
cdr3_aa: CASTKGQSNQPQHF

j_call: TRBJ1-2
clone_size: .
d_call: .
v_call: TRBV3-1/TRBV3-2
cdr3_nt: TGTGCCAGCAGCCAAGTTGGGCCCTATGGCTACACCTTC
cdr3_aa: CASSQVGPYGYTF

j_call: TRBJ1-2
clone_size: few
d_call: TRBD1
v_call: TRBV29-1
cdr3_nt: TGCAGCGTTGAGAAAAGGGCAGGGGGTGGAGGCTACACCTTC
cdr3_aa: CSVEKRAGGGGYTF

j_call: TRBJ2-1
clone_size: .
d_call: .
v_call: TRBV7-2
cdr3_nt: TGTGCCAGCAGCTTAGAGGGCGACAGGTACAATGAGCAGTTCTTC
cdr3_aa: CASSLEGDRYNEQFF

j_call: TRBJ2-3
clone_size: .
d_call: .
v_call: TRBV4-2
cdr3_nt: TGTGCCAGCTCCCCTTTCGCGGGCCCTAGCACAGATACGCAGTATTTT
cdr3_aa: CASSPFAGPSTDTQYF

j_call: TRBJ2-7
clone_size: .
d_call: TRBD2
v_call: TRBV12-3/TRBV12-4
cdr3_nt: TGTGCCAAGAGAGGACTAGCCTACGAGCAGTACTTC
cdr3_aa: CAKRGLAYEQYF

j_call: TRBJ1-3
clone_size: .
d_call: .
v_call: TRBV7-9
cdr3_nt: TGTGCCAGCAGCTCGGACAGACGAAACACCATATATTTT
cdr3_aa: CASSSDRRNTIYF

j_call: TRBJ2-1
clone_size: .
d_call: TRBD2
v_call: TRBV4-2
cdr3_nt: TGTGCCAGCAGCCCACTTTCCAGGCGGGGGGACAACGCCTACAATGAGCAGTTCTTC
cdr3_aa: CASSPLSRRGDNAYNEQFF

j_call: TRBJ1-4
clone_size: .
d_call: TRBD1
v_call: TRBV19
cdr3_nt: TGTGCCAGTAGTATGACAGGGACTAATGAAAAACTGTTTTTT
cdr3_aa: CASSMTGTNEKLFF